These T cell receptor beta chains were read from a single sample in a study of blood T cell repertoires in COVID-19. Libraries were prepared by immunoSEQ multiplex PCR; TCRdb keeps only in-frame clonotypes and omits some of them. The table lists 150,000 to 200,000 clones, 84% of them singletons. The specimen sequenced was peripheral blood. These receptors all come from a human donor with acute or convalescent COVID-19. The donor label of this sample is uncertain. Each CDR3 is given without its conserved first and last residue. Each record gives: D gene, J gene, V gene, CDR3 protein. A D gene is named only where the DNA matches it firmly.

d_call: TRBD1
j_call: TRBJ1-1
v_call: TRBV30
cdr3_aa: AWSRDRGLTEAF

d_call: NA
j_call: TRBJ2-5
v_call: TRBV30
cdr3_aa: AWSLGGGARETQY

d_call: NA
j_call: TRBJ2-1
v_call: TRBV19
cdr3_aa: ASSTVLGSYNEQF

d_call: NA
j_call: TRBJ2-7
v_call: TRBV27
cdr3_aa: ASSIYPPTGANSYEQY

d_call: NA
j_call: TRBJ1-4
v_call: TRBV19
cdr3_aa: ASRAGAEKLF

d_call: TRBD1
j_call: TRBJ1-5
v_call: TRBV2
cdr3_aa: ASSQTGVINQPQH

d_call: NA
j_call: TRBJ1-2
v_call: TRBV7-2
cdr3_aa: ASSLQALYT

d_call: NA
j_call: TRBJ2-7
v_call: TRBV5-6
cdr3_aa: ASSRIGKAAYEQY

d_call: NA
j_call: TRBJ2-7
v_call: TRBV15
cdr3_aa: ATSREGGTYEQY

d_call: TRBD1
j_call: TRBJ2-2
v_call: TRBV5-3
cdr3_aa: ARSPHRGRKWNTGELF

d_call: NA
j_call: TRBJ1-1
v_call: TRBV19
cdr3_aa: ASSSREGTEAF

d_call: NA
j_call: TRBJ2-3
v_call: TRBV7-9
cdr3_aa: ASSFSNSPTDTQY

d_call: TRBD1
j_call: TRBJ1-5
v_call: TRBV3-1/TRBV3-2
cdr3_aa: ASSQTGGRNQPQH

d_call: NA
j_call: TRBJ1-2
v_call: TRBV7-9
cdr3_aa: ASSLEQAWGYGYT

d_call: TRBD1
j_call: TRBJ1-4
v_call: TRBV3-1/TRBV3-2
cdr3_aa: ASSQDRGQANEKLF

d_call: TRBD2
j_call: TRBJ2-7
v_call: TRBV10-3
cdr3_aa: AISELGTGGEQY

d_call: NA
j_call: TRBJ2-5
v_call: TRBV5-1
cdr3_aa: ASSLGGGEETQY

d_call: NA
j_call: TRBJ2-3
v_call: TRBV19
cdr3_aa: ASSIGGRGNTDTQY

d_call: TRBD2
j_call: TRBJ2-2
v_call: TRBV6-6
cdr3_aa: ASSRGTSVNTGELF

d_call: TRBD2
j_call: TRBJ2-1
v_call: TRBV19
cdr3_aa: ASSSGTSGGRNSYNEQF

d_call: NA
j_call: TRBJ1-6
v_call: TRBV15
cdr3_aa: ATSRARQAQGSPLH

d_call: TRBD1
j_call: TRBJ1-5
v_call: TRBV27
cdr3_aa: ASTSLTGGSQPQH

d_call: NA
j_call: TRBJ1-1
v_call: TRBV5-1
cdr3_aa: ASSAGGTEGTEAF

d_call: TRBD2
j_call: TRBJ2-3
v_call: TRBV4-1
cdr3_aa: ASSPLAGYTDTQY

d_call: TRBD1
j_call: TRBJ1-3
v_call: TRBV11-2
cdr3_aa: ASSSGRGTGNTIY

d_call: TRBD2
j_call: TRBJ2-4
v_call: TRBV19
cdr3_aa: ASHTSGGAKNIQY

d_call: NA
j_call: TRBJ2-1
v_call: TRBV9
cdr3_aa: ASSAPGTPSYNEQF

d_call: NA
j_call: TRBJ2-7
v_call: TRBV5-4
cdr3_aa: ASSLAAGSSYEQY

d_call: TRBD1
j_call: TRBJ1-2
v_call: TRBV7-9
cdr3_aa: ASSLGDRVINYGYT

d_call: NA
j_call: TRBJ2-1
v_call: TRBV14
cdr3_aa: ASSPTGISAHEQF

d_call: TRBD1
j_call: TRBJ1-4
v_call: TRBV3-1/TRBV3-2
cdr3_aa: ASSTRTGREKLF

d_call: TRBD2
j_call: TRBJ2-2
v_call: TRBV9
cdr3_aa: ASSLRTSGRAGELF

d_call: TRBD1
j_call: TRBJ1-2
v_call: TRBV6-6
cdr3_aa: ASSPDAGGSNYGYT

d_call: TRBD2
j_call: TRBJ2-5
v_call: TRBV5-1
cdr3_aa: ASSLVSGGQETQY

d_call: TRBD1
j_call: TRBJ2-7
v_call: TRBV3-1/TRBV3-2
cdr3_aa: ASSQTGGFDEQY

d_call: NA
j_call: TRBJ2-3
v_call: TRBV5-1
cdr3_aa: ASSFLSGGTDTQY